This T cell receptor (beta chain) originates from a study of blood T cell repertoires in COVID-19. Turning to the study itself: COVID-19 samples, acute and convalescent, were from the United States, Italy and Spain. T cells, B-cell-depleted T cells, or PBMCs supplied cDNA or gDNA.

This clone was seen a single time. V dropped 2 bases and J dropped 1 base, with 13 bases sitting between them. The germline V gene encodes CDR1 SGDLS and CDR2 YYNGEE. The CDR3 loop spans 16 amino acids. Original data processing: The assay estimated nucleated cells by amplifying reference gene primers. Assay: immunoSEQ multiplex PCR; the TCRdb copy retains only in-frame clones and omits some. Clone size and the V and J calls come from that table; the DNA yielded D and trimming. Of 370,000 or so clones listed, over 65% are singletons. J is TRBJ1-5 and V is TRBV9; the D gene is possibly TRBD1 (6 bases). This clonotype was sampled from a human donor with acute or convalescent COVID-19. The donor label of this sample is uncertain. The sequenced material came from peripheral blood. In DNA form, the CDR3 reads TGTGCCAGCAGCGTTGGATCCGGGACAAGCAATCAGCCCCAGCATTTT. The encoded protein is CASSVGSGTSNQPQHF.